These T cell receptor beta chains were read from a single sample in a study of T cells in Graves' hyperthyroidism and ophthalmopathy. TCRdb re-analysed the multiplex PCR reads in MiXCR, keeping a single row per CDR3 protein. This sample carries roughly 500,000 distinct CDR3 sequences, over 45% of them seen once, and the ten largest clones take about two fifths. The sample comprised peripheral blood or thyroid tissue (not recorded which). The receptors derive from an adult woman with Graves' disease, either hyperthyroidism or ophthalmopathy (not recorded which). Both conserved end residues are part of each CDR3. D genes are given only for firm matches. Clone size appears in some rows only: once, few, many, or a class for an expanded clone.

d_gene	abundance	v_gene	j_gene	CDR3aa	CDR3nt
NA	many	TRBV7-7	TRBJ2-2	CASSLVGSPAGELFF	TGTGCTAGCAGCTTAGTCGGCAGTCCGGCCGGGGAGCTGTTTTTT
NA	few	TRBV18	TRBJ1-1	CASSSPVSTEAFF	TGTGCCAGCTCAAGTCCGGTTAGCACTGAAGCTTTCTTT
NA	once	TRBV7-2	TRBJ2-7	CASSLDSGGTGDEQYF	TGTGCCAGCAGCCTCGACAGCGGGGGGACAGGGGACGAGCAGTACTTC
TRBD2	NA	TRBV20-1	TRBJ2-5	CSAIAGAETQYF	TGCAGTGCCATAGCGGGAGCAGAGACCCAGTACTTC
NA	NA	TRBV7-9	TRBJ1-4	CASSSAGGEKLFF	TGCGCCAGCAGCTCAGCCGGGGGTGAAAAACTGTTTTTT
TRBD1	NA	TRBV7-2	TRBJ2-5	CASSFDRDSAQYF	TGTGCCAGCAGCTTCGACAGGGATAGCGCCCAGTACTTC
TRBD1	few	TRBV10-3	TRBJ2-7	CAIRDRGYEQYF	TGTGCCATCCGGGACAGGGGCTACGAGCAGTACTTC
TRBD1	many	TRBV12-3/TRBV12-4	TRBJ2-7	CASSLTGQLNEQYF	TGTGCCAGCAGTTTGACGGGACAGCTAAACGAGCAGTACTTC
TRBD1	NA	TRBV2	TRBJ2-3	CASGEGARGTDTQYF	TGTGCCAGCGGTGAGGGGGCGCGGGGCACAGATACGCAGTATTTT
TRBD1	NA	TRBV2	TRBJ1-1	CASRDPTGLRVAFF	TGTGCCAGCAGAGATCCGACAGGGCTGAGGGTAGCTTTCTTT
NA	many	TRBV6-2/TRBV6-3	TRBJ1-5	CASSKSRVPPQHF	TGTGCCAGCAGCAAATCGAGGGTCCCGCCCCAGCATTTT
NA	NA	TRBV20-1	TRBJ2-7	CSAPPRTEGYEQYF	TGCAGTGCGCCTCCTCGGACGGAAGGCTACGAGCAGTACTTC
NA	few	TRBV28	TRBJ1-2	CASSFTGSNGYTF	TGTGCCAGCAGTTTCACAGGGTCAAATGGCTACACCTTC
NA	few	TRBV11-2	TRBJ1-5	CATRPVSNQPQHF	TGTGCCACCAGGCCGGTTAGCAATCAGCCCCAGCATTTT
TRBD1	many	TRBV4-1	TRBJ1-2	CASSQAGTVNYGYTF	TGCGCCAGCAGCCAAGCGGGGACAGTGAACTATGGCTACACCTTC
NA	NA	TRBV20-1	TRBJ2-7	CSARGDGTYEQYF	TGCAGTGCTAGAGGTGACGGAACCTACGAGCAGTACTTC
NA	NA	TRBV25-1	TRBJ1-4	CASSEYQGATSNEKLFF	TGTGCCAGCAGTGAATATCAGGGAGCAACGTCTAATGAAAAACTGTTTTTT
NA	many	TRBV5-1	TRBJ1-1	CASSLRGTGTEAFF	TGCGCCAGCAGCTTGAGGGGGACCGGGACTGAAGCTTTCTTT
NA	NA	TRBV7-6	TRBJ2-2	CASSLAGPGRSGELFF	TGTGCCAGCAGCTTAGCCGGGCCAGGGCGATCGGGGGAGCTGTTTTTT
NA	NA	TRBV5-6	TRBJ2-5	CASSLVGAGQETQYF	TGTGCCAGCAGCTTGGTAGGGGCGGGACAAGAGACCCAGTACTTC
NA	few	TRBV7-9	TRBJ1-1	CASAQGVVTEAFF	TGTGCCAGCGCCCAGGGAGTCGTCACTGAAGCTTTCTTT
TRBD1	NA	TRBV2	TRBJ2-7	CASSPDRVYEQYF	TGTGCCAGCAGTCCCGACAGGGTCTACGAGCAGTACTTC
NA	once	TRBV19	TRBJ1-1	CATYSGRMTEAFF	TGTGCCACCTACAGCGGCAGGATGACTGAAGCTTTCTTT
TRBD1	many	TRBV15	TRBJ1-2	CAIGLDRGNYGYTF	TGTGCCATCGGCCTTGACAGGGGGAACTATGGCTACACCTTC
NA	NA	TRBV30	TRBJ1-1	CAWRAGASDTEAFF	TGTGCCTGGAGGGCGGGGGCCTCGGACACTGAAGCTTTCTTT
NA	many	TRBV10-3	TRBJ2-2	CAISEGAGELFF	TGTGCCATCAGTGAAGGGGCCGGGGAGCTGTTTTTT
TRBD1	NA	TRBV5-1	TRBJ1-6	CASSLEPGQGLDSPLYF	TGCGCCAGCAGCTTGGAACCGGGACAGGGGTTAGATTCACCCCTCTACTTT
NA	NA	TRBV11-2	TRBJ1-2	CASTPYPLVGWYGYTF	TGTGCCAGCACCCCGTACCCCCTGGTGGGTTGGTATGGCTACACCTTC
NA	few	TRBV14	TRBJ2-7	CASSDFTSRVDEQYF	TGTGCCAGCAGCGACTTCACCTCCAGGGTCGACGAGCAGTACTTC
NA	NA	TRBV10-3	TRBJ1-1	CASSLNEQAEAFF	TGTGCCAGCAGTCTTAATGAACAGGCTGAAGCTTTCTTT
TRBD1	NA	TRBV2	TRBJ1-6	CASSGDRGNSPLHF	TGTGCCAGCAGTGGGGACAGGGGAAACTCACCCCTCCACTTT
TRBD2	NA	TRBV7-7	TRBJ2-7	CASSLETGTSVHEQYF	TGTGCCAGCAGCTTAGAAACCGGGACTAGCGTCCACGAGCAGTACTTC
TRBD1	NA	TRBV29-1	TRBJ1-2	CSVVEGAYGYTF	TGCAGCGTTGTAGAGGGGGCATATGGCTACACCTTC
NA	NA	TRBV5-1	TRBJ2-5	CASSCPGETQYF	TGCGCCAGCAGCTGCCCCGGGGAGACCCAGTACTTC
NA	NA	TRBV15	TRBJ1-3	CATSRDQLAAGNTIYF	TGTGCCACCAGCAGAGATCAGTTGGCAGCTGGAAACACCATATATTTT
NA	NA	TRBV3-1	TRBJ1-6	CASSQFLEDSPLHF	TGTGCCAGCAGCCAATTCTTAGAGGATTCACCCCTCCACTTT
TRBD2	NA	TRBV25-1	TRBJ2-2	CASSVVAGGPLRNTGELFF	TGTGCCAGCAGTGTGGTAGCGGGAGGTCCTTTAAGGAACACCGGGGAGCTGTTTTTT
TRBD1	NA	TRBV12-3/TRBV12-4	TRBJ1-5	CASSFGQGVLQPQHF	TGTGCCAGCAGTTTCGGACAGGGGGTGCTTCAGCCCCAGCATTTT
TRBD1	NA	TRBV6-1	TRBJ2-5	CASSEEPTGGAETQYF	TGTGCCAGCAGTGAAGAACCGACAGGGGGCGCGGAGACCCAGTACTTC
TRBD1	NA	TRBV27	TRBJ2-6	CASSLTQTGVGSGANVLTF	TGTGCCAGCAGTTTAACCCAGACAGGGGTAGGCTCTGGGGCCAACGTCCTGACTTTC
TRBD1	few	TRBV20-1	TRBJ2-7	CSAMGQGGHEQYF	TGCAGTGCTATGGGACAGGGAGGGCACGAGCAGTACTTC
TRBD2	NA	TRBV4-3	TRBJ2-5	CASSGGLAGETQYF	TGCGCCAGCAGCGGGGGACTAGCGGGAGAGACCCAGTACTTC
TRBD1	once	TRBV29-1	TRBJ2-7	CSSLQAAGTGSYEQYF	TGCAGCAGTTTACAGGCCGCCGGGACAGGGTCGTACGAGCAGTACTTC
NA	NA	TRBV20-1	TRBJ2-2	CSARDPGAVGTGELFF	TGCAGTGCTAGAGATCCGGGGGCAGTGGGCACCGGGGAGCTGTTTTTT
NA	many	TRBV25-1	TRBJ1-5	CASSESRSNQPQHF	TGTGCCAGCAGTGAGTCGCGTAGCAATCAGCCCCAGCATTTT
NA	once	TRBV2	TRBJ1-3	CASTGGNTIYF	TGTGCCAGCACAGGGGGAAACACCATATATTTT
TRBD2	NA	TRBV11-2	TRBJ2-1	CASSSIVAGVEFF	TGTGCCAGCAGCTCGATTGTAGCGGGGGTGGAGTTCTTC
NA	NA	TRBV15	TRBJ1-5	CATSPNAGVWEPQHF	TGTGCCACCAGCCCTAATGCGGGGGTCTGGGAGCCCCAGCATTTT
TRBD1	NA	TRBV19	TRBJ1-5	CASTDRAGSNQPQHF	TGTGCCAGTACGGACAGGGCAGGTAGCAATCAGCCCCAGCATTTT
TRBD1	many	TRBV10-3	TRBJ1-2	CAIRWDSSNGYTF	TGTGCCATCAGGTGGGACAGCTCAAATGGCTACACCTTC
NA	NA	TRBV7-8	TRBJ1-1	CASSSWAEMNTEAFF	TGTGCCAGCAGCTCGTGGGCGGAGATGAACACTGAAGCTTTCTTT
TRBD1	few	TRBV10-3	TRBJ1-1	CATRDSAPLGTEAFF	TGTGCCACCCGGGACAGCGCCCCTTTGGGCACTGAAGCTTTCTTT
TRBD2	NA	TRBV2	TRBJ2-2	CASSSGGGNTGELFF	TGTGCCAGCAGTTCCGGCGGGGGGAACACCGGGGAGCTGTTTTTT
NA	many	TRBV10-3	TRBJ1-1	CAIRDGGNTEAFF	TGTGCCATCAGGGACGGAGGTAACACTGAAGCTTTCTTT